These 16 T cell receptor beta chains originate from one sample sequenced in a study of long-term antiretroviral therapy in people with HIV. With survey level as its setting, the immunoSEQ assay was v3.0. Libraries were prepared by immunoSEQ multiplex PCR; TCRdb keeps only in-frame clonotypes and omits some of them. The sample consists of under 20,000 clones, 80% of them appearing once. Sequences were derived from unsorted PBMCs, sampled 0.1 years before starting antiretroviral therapy. These receptors all come from a man between 18 and 35 years old with HIV.

This clone was found a few times. V gene TRBV30 combines with J gene TRBJ1-5; unclear D gene. Germline values: CDR1 GTSNPN, CDR2 SVGIG (reference sequence). Trimming removed 0 bases from V and 4 bases from J, with 7 bases in between. The CDR3 contains 13 residues. The CDR3 sequence is CAWSVSGNQPQHF. As DNA, the CDR3 is TGTGCCTGGAGTGTGTCGGGGAATCAGCCCCAGCATTTT.

V and J are TRBV10-1 and TRBJ1-1; D is undetermined. This CDR3 region has 14 residues. Germline V CDR1 and CDR2: WNHNN, SYGVQD (reference sequence). The germline V and J ends were trimmed by 10 bases and 2 bases, with 17 bases remaining between them. The CDR3 sequence: CATADVNLNTEAFF. CDR3 in DNA: TGCGCCACCGCGGACGTTAATCTTAACACTGAAGCTTTCTTT.

The chain uses TRBV19 and TRBJ2-3, with TRBD2 matching over 11 bases. The CDR3 is 16 amino acids. The germline V gene encodes CDR1 LNHDA and CDR2 SQIVND (reference sequence). Trimming at V came to 6 bases and at J to 9 bases, leaving 14 bases not matched to a gene. The CDR3 coding sequence is TGTGCCAGTAGCGGTAGGCTAGCGGGGGGTTTAGGGACGCAGTATTTT. Its translation: CASSGRLAGGLGTQYF.

Here the CDR3 reads CASSPSGINYGYTF. The CDR3, as DNA: TGTGCCAGCAGCCCCTCAGGGATTAACTATGGCTACACCTTC. The chain has TRBV11-2 and TRBJ1-2; a possible D gene is TRBD1 (5 bases). Germline V gene sequence: CDR1 SGHAT, CDR2 FQNNGV. Trimming left V 5 bases short and J 1 base short, with 11 bases between. The CDR3 runs 14 residues. The whole variable domain, remainder taken from reference TRBV11-2 and TRBJ1-2, is EAGVAQSPRYKIIEKRQSVAFWCNPISGHATLYWYQQILGQGPKLLIQFQNNGVVDDSQLPKDRFSAERLKGVDSTLKIQPAKLEDSAVYLCASSPSGINYGYTFGSGTRLTVV.

This chain links TRBV7-3 with TRBJ2-5; either TRBD1 or TRBD2 may fit D (5 bases each). The germline gives CDR1 SGHTA, CDR2 FQGTGA. V lost 5 bases and J 0 bases, leaving 16 bases between the germline ends. The CDR3 has 16 amino acids. CDR3 nucleotides: TGTGCCAGCAGCGGGAGTGCAGGGCGTAACCAAGAGACCCAGTACTTC. Translating it yields CASSGSAGRNQETQYF.

J is TRBJ2-2 and V is TRBV6-1, with 9 bases that match TRBD1. Unmatched junction bases numbered 0, after V lost 6 bases and J lost 1 base. Germline CDR1 and CDR2: MNHNS and SASEGT. The CDR3 loop spans 14 amino acids. DNA of the CDR3: TGTGCCAGCAGGGACAGGGGGAACACCGGGGAGCTGTTTTTT. Protein sequence: CASRDRGNTGELFF.

The chain is built from TRBV20-1 and TRBJ2-5; D unclear. This CDR3 contains 10 residues. Trimming pared 7 bases from V and 5 bases from J, leaving 8 bases between. The germline V gene has CDR1 DFQATT and CDR2 SNEGSKA (reference sequence). The CDR3 bases are TGCAGTGGTGTGCAGGAGACCCAGTACTTC. Translation: CSGVQETQYF.

The V gene is TRBV27, the J gene TRBJ1-6; D is possibly TRBD1 (5 bases). Germline values: CDR1 MNHEY, CDR2 SMNVEV (reference sequence). The length of the CDR3 is 13 residues. The germline V and J ends were trimmed by 4 bases and 10 bases, with 11 bases remaining between them. This chain's CDR3 is CASSYSGNSPLHF. As DNA, the CDR3 is TGTGCCAGCAGTTACTCAGGGAACTCACCCCTCCACTTT.

The chain recombines TRBV7-2 with TRBJ2-7; D gene ambiguous. Trimming removed 0 bases from V and 6 bases from J, with 12 bases in between. CDR1 and CDR2 (germline): SGHTA, FQGNSA. The CDR3 totals 14 residues. CDR3 loop: CASSLASWGSEQYF. CDR3 in DNA: TGTGCCAGCAGCTTAGCGTCGTGGGGAAGCGAGCAGTACTTC.

This clone has a single count. V and J are TRBV28 and TRBJ2-7; the D gene is possibly TRBD2 (5 bases). The V end was cut by 3 bases, the J end by 5 bases, with 11 bases between. Germline V gene data show CDR1 as MDHEN and CDR2 as SYDVKM. This CDR3 comprises 13 residues. DNA for the CDR3: TGTGCCAGCAGTTTCCGGGATGGGGACGAGCAGTACTTC. Protein product: CASSFRDGDEQYF.

The CDR3 protein is CASAPAASSYEQYF. CDR3 bases: TGTGCCAGCGCCCCTGCGGCTAGCTCCTACGAGCAGTACTTC. The V and J genes are TRBV13 and TRBJ2-7; no clear D. In germline, CDR1 is PRHDT, CDR2 FYEKMQ (reference sequence). This CDR3 is 14 amino acids long. Between the trimmed V and J ends, which lost 8 bases and 0 bases, there was a span of 14 bases.

This chain connects TRBV5-1 to TRBJ1-2; TRBD1 matches at 12 bases. Germline trimming cut 0 bases from V and 8 bases from J; bases unmatched to any gene: 8. Germline CDR1 reads SGHRS; CDR2 reads YFSETQ. The CDR3 runs 16 residues. CDR3: CASSLAVGQGAGGYTF. The CDR3 nucleotides are TGCGCCAGCAGCTTGGCCGTGGGACAGGGGGCTGGAGGCTACACCTTC.

This chain joins TRBV5-3 and TRBJ1-5; D is unresolved. TRBV5-3 has ORF status, its function being uncertain. With 5 bases removed from V and 8 bases from J, the gap between germline ends came to 8 bases. This CDR3 contains 11 residues. CDR3 DNA: TGTGCCAGAAGGGGTCCCGAGCCCCAGCATTTT. Translated, it gives CARRGPEPQHF.

The chain couples TRBV19 to TRBJ2-1; D is perhaps TRBD1 or TRBD2 (6 bases each). The germline CDR1 and CDR2 sequences are LNHDA and SQIVND (reference sequence). The CDR3 contains 14 residues. V was pared by 5 bases and J by 8 bases, with 16 bases between. Here the CDR3 DNA reads TGTGCCAGTAGTCGAACGACTAGGGGGTATGAGCAGTTCTTC. Its translation: CASSRTTRGYEQFF.

J is TRBJ2-1 and V is TRBV4-3; a weak D match, TRBD1 (6 bases). Germline V gives CDR1 LGHNA, CDR2 YSLEER. The CDR3 consists of 17 residues. V was clipped by 4 bases and J by 0 bases, with 16 bases between them. The CDR3 nucleotides are TGCGCCAGCAGCCCCAGGGGCGGCCAGAGCTCCTACAATGAGCAGTTCTTC. As protein: CASSPRGGQSSYNEQFF.

As for this clone: Distinct nucleotide sequences in the sample also encode this CDR3. The chain employs TRBV19 and TRBJ2-7; weak D call: TRBD2 (5 bases). CDR3 length: 12 amino acids. The V end was cut by 6 bases, the J end by 5 bases, with 11 bases between. Looked up from germline, CDR1 is LNHDA and CDR2 is SQIVND (reference sequence). CDR3 sequence reads: CASSPTGDEQYF. In nucleotides, the CDR3 is TGTGCCAGTAGCCCTACCGGGGACGAGCAGTACTTC.